Below, 7 T cell receptor beta chains from the same sample are listed, as sequenced in a study of CD8+ T cells in alopecia areata. Treatment meaning: oral pan-JAK inhibitor, 5-10 mg twice daily. Following RNA extraction, reverse transcription yielded cDNA that acted as the sequencing template. The table came from immunoSEQ multiplex PCR; TCRdb's copy has only in-frame clones and leaves some out. The sample carries fewer than 350,000 clones, roughly 60% recorded once. The material sequenced was CD4+ T cells sorted from blood, taken at week 24, from a patient treated with tofacitinib. The source is a human donor with alopecia areata.

This clone has a handful of counts. The genes are TRBV7-8 and TRBJ1-6, with 7 bases matching TRBD1. V lost 5 bases, J lost 7 bases, and 2 bases stayed unmatched. The CDR3 extends over 13 amino acids. Per the germline V gene, CDR1 is SGHVS and CDR2 is FQNEAQ. In nucleotides, the CDR3 is TGTGCCAGCAGCCGGGACAGCAATTCACCCCTCCACTTT. This codes for CASSRDSNSPLHF.

The chain employs TRBV5-1 and TRBJ2-7, with a weak D call TRBD1 (6 bases). The CDR3 is 15 residues long. Looked up from germline, CDR1 is SGHRS and CDR2 is YFSETQ. V lost 0 bases and J 1 base, leaving 11 bases between the germline ends. CDR3 coding DNA: TGCGCCAGCAGCTTGGGAGGACAGCCATCCTACGAGCAGTACTTC. Its protein product is CASSLGGQPSYEQYF.

This clone was observed at least ten times. The chain couples TRBV5-1 to TRBJ1-2; D is perhaps TRBD1 (6 bases). The V gene lost 0 bases and the J gene lost 2 bases, with 8 bases spanning the gap. The germline gives CDR1 SGHRS, CDR2 YFSETQ. The CDR3 runs to 14 residues. CDR3 nucleotide sequence: TGCGCCAGCAGCTTGGAACAGGGCAACTATGGCTACACCTTC. This codes for CASSLEQGNYGYTF. Variable domain in full (rest from reference TRBV5-1 and TRBJ1-2): KAGVTQTPRYLIKTRGQQVTLSCSPISGHRSVSWYQQTPGQGLQFLFEYFSETQRNKGNFPGRFSGRQFSNSRSEMNVSTLELGDSALYLCASSLEQGNYGYTFGSGTRLTVV.

This chain links TRBV30 with TRBJ2-1, with D possibly TRBD1 on 6 matching bases. Germline V gene lookup returns CDR1 GTSNPN and CDR2 SVGIG (reference sequence). Trimming stripped 7 bases from V and 0 bases from J, with 10 bases between. This CDR3 has 13 residues. CDR3 protein: CAYDRSSYNEQFF. CDR3 sequence (DNA): TGTGCCTACGACAGGAGCTCCTACAATGAGCAGTTCTTC.

The rearrangement joins TRBV5-4 to TRBJ1-1; no clear D. Germline CDR1 reads SGHNT; CDR2 reads YYREEE (reference sequence). Trimming removed 4 bases from V and 4 bases from J, with 14 bases in between. This CDR3 comprises 14 residues. This CDR3 is CASSPPGPTTEAFF. DNA of the CDR3: TGTGCCAGCAGCCCACCAGGACCCACCACTGAAGCTTTCTTT. Variable domain in full (rest from reference TRBV5-4 and TRBJ1-1): ETGVTQSPTHLIKTRGQQVTLRCSSQSGHNTVSWYQQALGQGPQFIFQYYREEENGRGNFPPRFSGLQFPNYSSELNVNALELDDSALYLCASSPPGPTTEAFFGQGTRLTVV.

As to this clone: With a much larger clone just one base away, this may be a read error. The chain carries TRBV7-2 and TRBJ2-5, with 7 bases lining up with TRBD2. This CDR3 contains 14 residues. J lost 7 bases, V lost 5 bases, and 10 bases had no gene match. Per the germline V gene, CDR1 is SGHTA and CDR2 is FQGNSA. The CDR3: CASSNMGGSVTQYF. The CDR3 nucleotides read TGTGCCAGCAGCAACATGGGGGGGAGCGTGACCCAGTACTTC.

This clone occurred a few times. This chain uses TRBV7-2 with TRBJ2-3; no reliable D call. The CDR3 is 15 amino acids. Germline V lookup: CDR1 SGHTA, CDR2 FQGNSA. With 3 bases removed from V and 4 bases from J, the gap between germline ends came to 14 bases. CDR3 region: CASSFQAGHADTQYF. CDR3 nucleotide sequence: TGTGCCAGCAGCTTCCAGGCCGGTCATGCAGATACGCAGTATTTT.